This is a list of T cell receptor beta chains from one sample in a study of radiation and T cells in renal cell carcinoma. Generated by immunoSEQ multiplex PCR, the TCRdb table keeps only in-frame clones and is missing some. The data hold 100,000 to 150,000 clones, with 81% observed a single time. Here the sequenced sample was blood, taken from a patient whose treatment included radiotherapy and nephrectomy. The origin of the receptors is a man aged 45-60 years with renal cell carcinoma. Both conserved end residues are part of each CDR3. D genes are given only for firm matches. Size tells how often a clone was seen (once, few, many) or the class of an expanded clone, and some rows leave it out.

size: .
J: TRBJ2-7
V: TRBV27
D: .
CDR3: CASSTRDGLNYEQYF

size: .
J: TRBJ2-3
V: TRBV9
D: TRBD2
CDR3: CASSVARGLAGVTSTDTQYF

size: few
J: TRBJ1-1
V: TRBV5-1
D: TRBD1
CDR3: CASSEQGYTEAFF

size: .
J: TRBJ1-2
V: TRBV10-3
D: .
CDR3: CASSPENYGYTF

size: .
J: TRBJ1-2
V: TRBV28
D: .
CDR3: CASSSWGRGGYGYTF

size: once
J: TRBJ2-1
V: TRBV6-6
D: TRBD2
CDR3: CASSATAGGLFNEQFF

size: once
J: TRBJ2-7
V: TRBV5-1
D: .
CDR3: CASSLVSFDYEQYF

size: .
J: TRBJ2-7
V: TRBV28
D: .
CDR3: CASSLPGPGYHEQYF

size: .
J: TRBJ2-6
V: TRBV5-6
D: .
CDR3: CASSLGQSGANVLTF

size: .
J: TRBJ1-2
V: TRBV28
D: .
CDR3: CASSLPSVGSYGYTF

size: .
J: TRBJ2-7
V: TRBV7-2
D: .
CDR3: CASSLVMGSEQYF

size: .
J: TRBJ1-2
V: TRBV2
D: .
CDR3: CASTVSSNQVQAIYGYTF

size: .
J: TRBJ1-2
V: TRBV28
D: .
CDR3: CASSSPGALYGYTF

size: once
J: TRBJ2-5
V: TRBV7-9
D: .
CDR3: CASSFGTAVQETQYF

size: few
J: TRBJ1-3
V: TRBV9
D: .
CDR3: CASSVGNSGNTIYF

size: few
J: TRBJ2-1
V: TRBV29-1
D: .
CDR3: CSVDSGSSYNEQFF

size: .
J: TRBJ1-5
V: TRBV27
D: .
CDR3: CASSSPGLGQPQHF

size: .
J: TRBJ2-5
V: TRBV9
D: .
CDR3: CASSVAGGAGETQYF

size: .
J: TRBJ2-5
V: TRBV20-1
D: .
CDR3: CSARQETQYF

size: .
J: TRBJ1-5
V: TRBV6-6
D: .
CDR3: CASSLDIKRGNQPQHF

size: .
J: TRBJ1-1
V: TRBV30
D: TRBD1
CDR3: CACATGTVNTEAFF

size: few
J: TRBJ1-5
V: TRBV5-1
D: .
CDR3: CASSQGLDQPQHF

size: .
J: TRBJ1-1
V: TRBV6-5
D: .
CDR3: CASSSGGSEAFF

size: .
J: TRBJ2-3
V: TRBV5-1
D: .
CDR3: CASSFPTGYTQYF

size: .
J: TRBJ2-1
V: TRBV7-6
D: TRBD2
CDR3: CASSHGTSGMRSYNEQFF

size: .
J: TRBJ2-3
V: TRBV5-1
D: .
CDR3: CASSLAPGWTDTQYF

size: few
J: TRBJ1-2
V: TRBV4-2
D: .
CDR3: CASSQDSDSRVYGYTF

size: .
J: TRBJ2-1
V: TRBV27
D: .
CDR3: CASSRAHYNEQFF

size: .
J: TRBJ2-7
V: TRBV7-6
D: TRBD2
CDR3: CASSLGSGYYEQYF

size: .
J: TRBJ2-3
V: TRBV9
D: .
CDR3: CASSVDSQLSTDTQYF

size: .
J: TRBJ1-2
V: TRBV4-1
D: TRBD1
CDR3: CASSQATGNYGYTF

size: .
J: TRBJ2-3
V: TRBV5-1
D: .
CDR3: CASSVESTDTQYF

size: .
J: TRBJ1-1
V: TRBV4-1
D: .
CDR3: CASSQDSRPDTEAFF

size: .
J: TRBJ1-2
V: TRBV30
D: TRBD1
CDR3: CAGVRGGSTFYGYTF

size: once
J: TRBJ1-2
V: TRBV28
D: .
CDR3: CASSSRTNLHGYTF

size: .
J: TRBJ1-6
V: TRBV5-4
D: .
CDR3: CASSSPEGGDSPLHF

size: .
J: TRBJ2-7
V: TRBV5-5
D: .
CDR3: CASSLGQVLYEQYF

size: .
J: TRBJ1-2
V: TRBV23-1
D: TRBD1
CDR3: CASSLDTPRDRGNGYTF

size: .
J: TRBJ2-5
V: TRBV4-3
D: TRBD1
CDR3: CASSQGTGAETQYF

size: .
J: TRBJ2-7
V: TRBV10-2
D: .
CDR3: CASSEHSTSSYEQYF

size: .
J: TRBJ1-1
V: TRBV19
D: .
CDR3: CASSIGDGRERAFF